The clone carrying this T cell receptor beta chain was found many times. Its antigen is as yet unknown. The data were obtained in a study of T-cell reconstitution after alpha-beta-depleted transplantation in children. The authors prepared the TCRbeta library with unique molecular identifiers. TCRdb re-analysed the PCR reads in MiXCR, keeping a single row per CDR3 protein. The data show 350,000 to 500,000 distinct CDR3 sequences, around 46% seen once. Findings and limits, study-wide: Hyperexpanded clones declined; after one year, newly produced T cells mostly supplied diversity. There were reportedly several hundred expanded graft clones from which alpha-beta T cells came about two months after transplant. At day 60, the high TCRbeta diversity found in some patients originated from recipient T cells and thymic progenitors that had survived.

V was clipped by 5 bases and J by 5 bases, with 7 bases between them. Germline V gene sequence: CDR1 SQVTM, CDR2 ANQGSEA. The CDR3 is 11 amino acids. The sample in question was PBMCs, obtained before TCRalphabeta/CD19-depleted stem cell transplant. The TCR originated in a girl aged 2-10 years with aplastic anemia, due to receive a stem cell transplant. The V and J genes are TRBV29-1 and TRBJ2-1; D not resolved. Here the CDR3 reads CSVRANNEQFF. CDR3 DNA: TGCAGCGTTCGAGCGAACAATGAGCAGTTCTTC.